Following are 18 T cell receptor beta chains from one sample sequenced in a study of blood T cell repertoires in COVID-19. Only in-frame clones appear in the TCRdb table, and some are missing; sequencing was by immunoSEQ multiplex PCR. The table has about 200,000 clones, roughly 85% seen once. The sample comprised peripheral blood. The receptors were gathered from a man aged 55 to 70 with active or convalescent COVID-19.

The gene calls are TRBV6-5 and TRBJ1-6; TRBD1 aligns across 9 bases. CDR1 and CDR2 from the germline V gene are MNHEY and SVGAGI. The V and J ends lost 6 bases and 9 bases, in that order; junction bases with no gene match: 3. CDR3 length: 13 amino acids. The DNA for the CDR3 is TGTGCCAGCAGCCTGGACAGGGGTTCACCCCTCCACTTT. Translated: CASSLDRGSPLHF.

This chain uses TRBV2 with TRBJ1-2, with D unclear. Trimming took off 5 bases at V and 7 bases at J, with 26 bases between the two ends. From germline, CDR1 is SNHLY and CDR2 FYNNEI. The CDR3 extends over 17 amino acids. As DNA, the CDR3 is TGTGCCAGCAGTCCCCCTCTCGGGAGGCAGCATGTGACTGGCTACACCTTC. As protein: CASSPPLGRQHVTGYTF.

This chain joins TRBV2 and TRBJ2-7; TRBD1 matches 11 bases. The V gene's germline CDR1 is SNHLY and CDR2 FYNNEI. The V and J ends lost 5 bases and 6 bases, in that order; junction bases with no gene match: 9. The CDR3 is 15 residues long. The CDR3 DNA reads as TGTGCCAGCAGTACGGGACAGGGGGTCTTGGGCGAGCAGTACTTC. Translation: CASSTGQGVLGEQYF.

The rearrangement joins TRBV5-1 to TRBJ1-4; possible D gene TRBD1, 5 bases. The V gene's germline CDR1 is SGHRS and CDR2 YFSETQ. CDR3 size: 14 residues. V was clipped by 1 base and J by 8 bases, with 12 bases between them. The CDR3 reads CASSLYGGEEKLFF. CDR3 DNA sequence: TGCGCCAGCAGCTTGTACGGGGGAGAGGAAAAACTGTTTTTT.

The chain links TRBV4-2 to TRBJ1-1, with unresolved D. Between the trimmed V and J ends, which lost 3 bases and 8 bases, there was a span of 7 bases. The CDR3 consists of 11 residues. Germline assignment: CDR1 LGHNA and CDR2 YNFKEQ. CDR3 sequence reads: CASSQALEAFF. CDR3 DNA sequence: TGTGCCAGCAGCCAGGCCTTAGAAGCTTTCTTT.

This chain links TRBV5-8 with TRBJ2-5, with a weak D call TRBD2 (6 bases). The V and J ends lost 2 bases and 3 bases respectively, with 8 bases between them. Germline V gives CDR1 SGHTS, CDR2 YDEGEE. The CDR3 runs 13 residues. The CDR3 DNA follows: TGTGCCAGCAGCTTTAGCGGCAAAGAGACCCAGTACTTC. This translates into CASSFSGKETQYF.

The genes are TRBV11-2 and TRBJ2-6; D is perhaps TRBD1 (6 bases). With 2 bases removed from V and 4 bases from J, the gap between germline ends came to 9 bases. Germline CDR1 and CDR2: SGHAT and FQNNGV. The CDR3 totals 15 residues. The CDR3 bases are TGTGCCAGCAGCTTAAGGGGGATCGGGGCCAACGTCCTGACTTTC. Residues: CASSLRGIGANVLTF.

The chain combines TRBV5-1 with TRBJ1-4; TRBD1 aligns across 10 bases. Germline CDR1 and CDR2: SGHRS and YFSETQ. V shed 8 bases and J 3 bases; nucleotides not matched to a gene: 10. The CDR3 sequence is 16 residues long. In DNA form, the CDR3 reads TGCGCCAGTAAAATCCGGGACAGGGGACCTAATGAAAAACTGTTTTTT. Its translation is CASKIRDRGPNEKLFF.

The rearrangement links TRBV19 to TRBJ1-5; D is perhaps TRBD1 (6 bases). The CDR3 extends over 14 amino acids. CDR1 is LNHDA, CDR2 SQIVND, per germline (reference sequence). V was pared by 9 bases and J by 1 base, with 13 bases between. The chain's CDR3 is CASRGVWSNQPQHF. The CDR3 bases are TGTGCCAGCAGGGGAGTTTGGAGCAATCAGCCCCAGCATTTT.

The chain is built from TRBV6-5 and TRBJ1-1; 8 nucleotides align to TRBD1. CDR1 is MNHEY, CDR2 SVGAGI, per germline. CDR3 size: 11 residues. V gave up 6 bases and J gave up 10 bases; unmatched junction bases: 4. The CDR3 is CASSLQGVAFF. The CDR3 region has the DNA TGTGCCAGCAGCCTACAGGGGGTAGCTTTCTTT.

A few counts support this clone. The CDR3 DNA reads TGTGCCAGCAGTGAGGAACAGGGGCATGGCTACACCTTC. It yields the protein CASSEEQGHGYTF. V usage is TRBV2 and J usage is TRBJ1-2; 7 bases match TRBD1. This CDR3 comprises 13 residues. Germline loops: CDR1 SNHLY, CDR2 FYNNEI. Germline trimming cut 3 bases from V and 6 bases from J; bases unmatched to any gene: 4.

The J gene is TRBJ1-2, the V gene TRBV15, with D hard to call. Germline loops: CDR1 LNHNV, CDR2 YYDKDF (reference sequence). Trimming left V 4 bases short and J 2 bases short, with 11 bases between. The CDR3 has 14 residues. The CDR3 spells CATSTRTGNYGYTF. CDR3 DNA sequence: TGTGCCACCAGCACCCGGACGGGGAACTATGGCTACACCTTC.

This chain uses TRBV6-5 with TRBJ2-7, with 11 bases matching TRBD1. From germline, CDR1 is MNHEY and CDR2 SVGAGI. Unmatched junction bases numbered 4, after V lost 5 bases and J lost 1 base. The CDR3 length is 15 residues. The CDR3 is CASSMGQGVSYEQYF. In DNA, the CDR3 is TGTGCCAGCAGTATGGGACAGGGGGTATCCTACGAGCAGTACTTC.

This chain links TRBV7-9 with TRBJ1-4; 8 positions match TRBD1. The V gene end was trimmed by 4 bases and the J gene end by 7 bases; junction bases not matched to a gene: 17. The germline gives CDR1 SEHNR, CDR2 FQNEAQ (reference sequence). The CDR3 spans 18 residues. The CDR3 is CASSSLDRVGYGVEKLFF. In nucleotides, the CDR3 is TGTGCCAGCAGCTCACTGGACAGGGTTGGGTACGGGGTTGAAAAACTGTTTTTT.

This sequence joins TRBV4-2 and TRBJ1-2, with D possibly matching TRBD1 (5 bases). V dropped 3 bases and J dropped 7 bases, with 9 bases sitting between them. Germline V gene sequence: CDR1 LGHNA, CDR2 YNFKEQ. The CDR3 runs to 12 residues. The CDR3 region has the DNA TGTGCCAGCAGCCAGGGGGAGGGTGGCTACACCTTC. Translation gives CASSQGEGGYTF.

The chain is built from TRBV23-1 and TRBJ1-5, with 7 positions matching TRBD1. TRBV23-1 is identified as an open reading frame with a role that is uncertain. CDR3 length equals 11 residues. The CDR3 spells CPGGGYQPQHF. The CDR3 coding sequence is TGCCCGGGAGGGGGCTATCAGCCCCAGCATTTT.

The chain carries TRBV5-8 and TRBJ2-7; D perhaps matches TRBD2 (6 bases). With 4 bases removed from V and 3 bases from J, the gap between germline ends came to 20 bases. CDR3 length: 16 amino acids. CDR1 SGHTS and CDR2 YDEGEE come from the germline V gene. The CDR3 region has the DNA TGTGCCAGCAGCCCGGTGTGGGGGGACGTCAGCTACGAGCAGTACTTC. This gives the protein CASSPVWGDVSYEQYF.

The genes are TRBV11-3 and TRBJ2-1; the match to TRBD1 covers 7 bases. Germline V CDR1 and CDR2: SGHNT, YENEEA. The V gene end was trimmed by 5 bases and the J gene end by 0 bases; junction bases not matched to a gene: 4. This CDR3 is 15 amino acids long. The CDR3 nucleotides read TGTGCCAGCAGCCCGGGACAGACCTCCTACAATGAGCAGTTCTTC. As protein: CASSPGQTSYNEQFF.